Included here is one TCR beta chain sequence, with context. What it recognizes is unknown. V shed 0 bases, J shed 4 bases, and the junction held 8 bases outside the gene matches. In germline, CDR1 is LGHNA, CDR2 YSLEER. CDR3 size: 16 residues. This sample was included in a study of T cell responses to AZD1222 COVID-19 vaccine. Broader study findings: White British people made up most donors, females outnumbered males, and clonal diversity was possibly underestimated. Sampled repertoires all dated from after the peak T cell response. Baseline serology detected seropositivity in only a handful of AZD1222 recipients.

Sequencing was performed with immunoSEQ multiplex PCR; in TCRdb, only in-frame clones are kept and a portion is missing. The sample has around 220,000 clones, around 94% seen once. The sequence came from an adult who received the MenACWY meningococcal vaccine as a control. The input for sequencing was peripheral blood, taken 28 days after the second dose of the MenACWY control vaccine. This chain connects TRBV4-3 to TRBJ1-1; 7 bases are a match to TRBD1. CDR3 in DNA: TGCGCCAGCAGCCAAGATGCAGGGGGGTTGGGCACTGAAGCTTTCTTT. Its protein is CASSQDAGGLGTEAFF.